A single sample gave rise to the 23 T cell receptor beta chains below, sequenced in a study of beta chain features in type 1 diabetes. Every bit of the isolated RNA underwent reverse transcription, so sequencing read expressed TCRB transcripts. TCRdb's table, derived via immunoSEQ multiplex PCR, lists solely in-frame clones and lacks some. The sample contains about 140,000 clones, roughly 10% of which appear only once. The sample comprised central memory CD4+ T cells from blood. The receptors derive from a middle-aged woman in good health.

Only one count was recorded for this clone. The CDR3 loop reads CASSLKGGNDAFF. CDR3 DNA sequence: TGTGCCAGCAGCTTAAAAGGGGGCAATGACGCTTTCTTT. The genes are TRBV11-3 and TRBJ1-1; 7 positions agree with TRBD1. The germline V gene encodes CDR1 SGHNT and CDR2 YENEEA. CDR3 length: 13 residues. With 2 bases clipped from V and 11 bases from J, the junction kept 8 bases outside the gene matches. Complete variable domain (other parts from reference TRBV11-3 and TRBJ1-1): EAGVVQSPRYKIIEKKQPVAFWCNPISGHNTLYWYLQNLGQGPELLIRYENEEAVDDSQLPKDRFSAERLKGVDSTLKIQPAELGDSAVYLCASSLKGGNDAFFGQGTRLTVV.

The chain joins TRBV5-1 to TRBJ1-6; 8 bases match TRBD1. Trimming cost V 4 bases and J 7 bases; bases outside gene matches: 7. Germline V CDR1 and CDR2: SGHRS, YFSETQ. This CDR3 has 15 residues. The CDR3 DNA is TGCGCCAGCAGCCTACCACAGGGGGTGAATTCACCCCTCCACTTT. Its protein is CASSLPQGVNSPLHF.

The sample holds a few counts of this clone. The rearrangement joins TRBV6-6 to TRBJ2-7, with TRBD1 as a possible D gene (6 bases). Trimming stripped 8 bases from V and 1 base from J, with 15 bases between. Germline V lookup: CDR1 MNHNY, CDR2 SVGAGI (reference sequence). The CDR3 has 14 residues. The CDR3: CASERGGQSYEQYF. The CDR3 DNA reads as TGTGCCAGCGAAAGAGGGGGTCAATCCTACGAGCAGTACTTC.

This clone was seen more than once but under ten times. The J gene is TRBJ2-1, the V gene TRBV2; weak D call: TRBD1 (6 bases). The CDR3 covers 13 residues. Trimming stripped 1 base from V and 9 bases from J, with 10 bases between. Germline V gene sequence: CDR1 SNHLY, CDR2 FYNNEI. CDR3 region: CASSEVGTSEQFF. CDR3 DNA sequence: TGTGCCAGCAGTGAAGTAGGGACAAGTGAGCAGTTCTTC.

In its sample, this clone was seen many times. The chain recombines TRBV25-1 with TRBJ2-1; TRBD1 matches 7 bases. Germline V gives CDR1 MGHDK, CDR2 SYGVNS. This CDR3 is 16 amino acids long. V lost 3 bases and J lost 1; bases outside the gene matches: 6. CDR3 in DNA: TGTGCCAGCAGTGACCGTACAGGGGTTTCCTACAATGAGCAGTTCTTC. The encoded protein is CASSDRTGVSYNEQFF. Combining the CDR3 with reference TRBV25-1 and TRBJ2-1 gives the whole variable domain EADIYQTPRYLVIGTGKKITLECSQTMGHDKMYWYQQDPGMELHLIHYSYGVNSTEKGDLSSESTVSRIRTEHFPLTLESARPSHTSQYLCASSDRTGVSYNEQFFGPGTRLTVL.

The chain couples TRBV9 to TRBJ2-1, with TRBD2 matching 11 bases. The CDR3 runs to 15 residues. Looked up from germline, CDR1 is SGDLS and CDR2 is YYNGEE. J gave up 13 bases and V 0 bases, and 9 bases lay outside the gene matches. The CDR3 DNA sequence: TGTGCCAGCAGCGTAGGGTCACTAGCGGGGGTTGGACAGTTCTTC. It yields the protein CASSVGSLAGVGQFF.

The chain uses TRBV4-2 and TRBJ2-7; 9 bases match TRBD1. The CDR3 sequence is 14 residues long. CDR1 LGHNA and CDR2 YNFKEQ come from the germline V gene. After removal of 4 bases from V and 2 bases from J, the junction contained 3 bases not matched to a gene. The CDR3 DNA follows: TGTGCCAGCAGCCCGGGACAGGGAACCTACGAGCAGTACTTC. Translating gives CASSPGQGTYEQYF.

V gene TRBV11-1 combines with J gene TRBJ2-2; 9 bases are a match to TRBD1. The junction had 8 bases not matched to a gene; V was cut back by 5 bases and J by 4 bases. CDR3 length: 16 residues. The germline V gene encodes CDR1 SGHAT and CDR2 FQDESV (reference sequence). The CDR3 nucleotides are TGTGCCAGCAGCCCGGGACAGGGCGACGGCACCGGGGAGCTGTTTTTT. This codes for CASSPGQGDGTGELFF.

This clone was observed a few times. This rearrangement joins TRBV2 to TRBJ2-3, with 9 positions matching TRBD1. The CDR3 contains 14 residues. The V gene's germline CDR1 is SNHLY and CDR2 FYNNEI. V was clipped by 8 bases and J by 2 bases; unmatched bases: 5. This CDR3 is CASGRDRATDTQYF. CDR3 DNA: TGTGCCAGCGGACGGGACAGGGCCACAGATACGCAGTATTTT.

This clone was observed a few times. This chain joins TRBV20-1 and TRBJ2-1, with D unclear. This CDR3 comprises 11 residues. The V and J ends lost 3 bases and 3 bases respectively, with 3 bases between them. The germline V gene has CDR1 DFQATT and CDR2 SNEGSKA (reference sequence). The CDR3 DNA sequence: TGCAGTGCTAGCTACTACAATGAGCAGTTCTTC. This encodes CSASYYNEQFF.

This clone was recorded many times. The rearrangement links TRBV7-9 to TRBJ1-2; D might be TRBD1 (6 bases). Trimming shortened V by 4 bases and J by 5 bases, and 11 bases separated the two germline ends. CDR3 length equals 13 residues. Per germline, CDR1 SEHNR and CDR2 FQNEAQ (reference sequence). CDR3 loop: CASSSRTEYGYTF. The CDR3 DNA reads TGTGCCAGCAGCTCGAGGACAGAGTATGGCTACACCTTC. The full variable domain, in which reference TRBV7-9 and TRBJ1-2 provide the parts outside the CDR3, is DTGVSQNPRHKITKRGQNVTFRCDPISEHNRLYWYRQTLGQGPEFLTYFQNEAQLEKSRLLSDRFSAERPKGSFSTLEIQRTEQGDSAMYLCASSSRTEYGYTFGSGTRLTVV.

This clone was detected only a few times. The chain has TRBV6-5 and TRBJ2-2, with TRBD2 identical over 14 bases. The junction had 6 bases not matched to a gene; V was cut back by 4 bases and J by 8 bases. Germline CDR1 is MNHEY and CDR2 is SVGAGI. This CDR3 region has 16 residues. CDR3 coding DNA: TGTGCCAGCAGTTTGGGGACTAGCGGGGGAGTGGGGGAGCTGTTTTTT. Protein: CASSLGTSGGVGELFF.

The chain links TRBV5-1 to TRBJ2-7; 9 nucleotides match TRBD1. Germline lookup yields CDR1 SGHRS and CDR2 YFSETQ. Trimming took 2 bases from V and 5 from J; bases not matched to a gene: 8. This CDR3 comprises 15 residues. CDR3 sequence (DNA): TGCGCCAGCAGCTTACCGGGACAGGGACACAACGAGCAGTACTTC. Encoded protein: CASSLPGQGHNEQYF.

This clone has a handful of counts. The chain couples TRBV18 to TRBJ2-7; 9 nucleotides align to TRBD1. CDR1 is KGHSH, CDR2 LQKENI, per germline. V shed 2 bases and J 5 bases; nucleotides not matched to a gene: 7. The CDR3 spans 15 residues. This CDR3 reads CASSPGTGGVDEQYF. The CDR3 coding sequence is TGTGCCAGCTCACCAGGAACAGGGGGCGTCGACGAGCAGTACTTC.

This clone showed up just a few times. The genes are TRBV4-1 and TRBJ1-4, with a weak D call TRBD1 (6 bases). Per the germline V gene, CDR1 is MGHRA and CDR2 is YSYEKL. The CDR3 contains 15 residues. V was shortened by 0 bases and J by 7 bases, with 12 bases between the two germline ends. The CDR3 reads CASSQESRQAEKLFF. CDR3 sequence (DNA): TGCGCCAGCAGCCAAGAATCCCGACAGGCTGAAAAACTGTTTTTT.

This sequence joins TRBV11-2 and TRBJ1-2, with D possibly being TRBD1 (6 bases). CDR1 and CDR2 from the germline V gene are SGHAT and FQNNGV. The V end was cut by 4 bases, the J end by 2 bases, with 11 bases between. The CDR3 is made up of 14 amino acids. The CDR3 reads CASSSPGQNYGYTF. As DNA, the CDR3 is TGTGCCAGCAGCTCACCGGGACAAAACTATGGCTACACCTTC.

This clone was picked up a small number of times. The chain combines TRBV25-1 with TRBJ2-1, with TRBD1 identical over 7 bases. Germline V lookup: CDR1 MGHDK, CDR2 SYGVNS. J was trimmed by 0 bases and V by 5 bases; bases with no gene match: 13. The length of the CDR3 is 18 residues. CDR3 amino acids: CASSRNRGMGDSYNEQFF. Here the CDR3 DNA reads TGTGCCAGCAGTAGGAACAGGGGAATGGGCGACTCCTACAATGAGCAGTTCTTC.

This clone was seen more than once but under ten times. The V call is TRBV6-5, the J call TRBJ2-7, with D tentatively TRBD1 (6 bases). The V end lost 4 bases, the J end lost 2 bases, and 18 bases lay between the germline ends. The CDR3 consists of 16 residues. The germline CDR1 and CDR2 sequences are MNHEY and SVGAGI. The CDR3 nucleotides are TGTGCCAGCAGTTCCGACCACAGGGAACGGGCCTACGAGCAGTACTTC. The encoded protein is CASSSDHRERAYEQYF.

This clone showed up just a few times. CDR3 sequence (DNA): TGTGCTAGTGGGACAGAACTGGGCAATCAGCCCCAGCATTTT. This translates into CASGTELGNQPQHF. This chain uses TRBV12-5 with TRBJ1-5; tentative D call: TRBD1 (5 bases). The germline V gene encodes CDR1 LGHNT and CDR2 FRNRAP. V was trimmed by 6 bases and J by 2 bases, leaving 11 bases between them. CDR3 length: 14 residues.

This sequence joins TRBV6-6 and TRBJ2-4; TRBD2 agrees at 8 bases. The V segment lost 2 bases and the J segment 2 bases; nucleotides outside the gene matches: 5. Germline lookup yields CDR1 MNHNY and CDR2 SVGAGI (reference sequence). The CDR3 spans 16 residues. This CDR3 is CASSYHGGATKNIQYF. In nucleotides, the CDR3 is TGTGCCAGCAGTTACCACGGGGGGGCCACCAAAAACATTCAGTACTTC.

The chain has TRBV11-3 and TRBJ2-1; D ambiguous. The ends were cut back, 5 bases at V and 5 bases at J, with 13 bases in the middle. CDR1 is SGHNT and CDR2 is YENEEA in the germline V gene. The CDR3 consists of 14 residues. CDR3 DNA: TGTGCCAGCAGCCCCCATTTCGGAGACAATGAGCAGTTCTTC. It yields the protein CASSPHFGDNEQFF.

This clone was seen a handful of times. The V and J genes are TRBV10-3 and TRBJ2-7, with 8 bases lining up with TRBD1. The CDR3 totals 15 residues. V lost 3 bases to trimming and J lost 0 bases; unmatched junction nucleotides: 4. Germline CDR1 is ENHRY and CDR2 is SYGVKD. CDR3: CAISDRTGLSYEQYF. The CDR3 region has the DNA TGTGCCATCAGTGACCGGACAGGGCTCTCCTACGAGCAGTACTTC.

The V gene is TRBV29-1, the J gene TRBJ2-7; 7 bases are shared with TRBD1. After removal of 0 bases from V and 6 bases from J, the junction contained 14 bases not matched to a gene. This CDR3 is 16 amino acids long. CDR1 and CDR2 from the germline V gene are SQVTM and ANQGSEA. The CDR3: CSVEDMVGGNIVEQYF. The CDR3 nucleotides are TGCAGCGTTGAAGATATGGTAGGGGGCAATATTGTCGAGCAGTACTTC.